The rows below give T cell receptor beta chains drawn from one sample of a study of CD8+CD57+ T cells in acquired aplastic anemia. TCRdb reprocessed the reads with MiXCR, giving one entry per CDR3 protein. The sample holds just over 400,000 distinct CDR3 sequences, 65% to 80% seen once. Material: sorted CD4+, CD8+, or CD8+CD57+ T cells (not recorded which) from PBMCs. All receptors come from a human donor in good health, serving as a control. CDR3s include the opening cysteine and the closing phenylalanine or tryptophan. The order of the fields is D gene, V gene, J gene, clone size, CDR3 DNA, CDR3 protein. The D gene is left open where the match is weak. Clone size appears in some rows only: once, few, many, or a class for an expanded clone.

>.|TRBV5-1|TRBJ2-7|.
TGCGCCAGCAGCTTGGTGCAGGGAGCCTACTTC
CASSLVQGAYF
>.|TRBV5-1|TRBJ2-3|once
TGCGCCAGCAGCTTCCGGATCGGGCAGACATCGGATACGCAGTATTTT
CASSFRIGQTSDTQYF
>.|TRBV15|TRBJ2-5|.
TGTGCCACCAGCAGAGCGTCAGAGACCCAGTACTTC
CATSRASETQYF
>.|TRBV3-1|TRBJ2-5|.
TGTGCCAGCTTTCCCAGTCTTGGGAAGACCCAGTACTTC
CASFPSLGKTQYF
>.|TRBV25-1|TRBJ2-1|.
TGTGCCAGCAGTCAGGGAACCTATGAGCAGTTCTTC
CASSQGTYEQFF
>.|TRBV5-5|TRBJ1-5|many
TGTGCCAGCAGCTTGGCGGGAGGCAATCAGCCCCAGCATTTT
CASSLAGGNQPQHF
>.|TRBV11-2|TRBJ2-1|.
TGTGCCAGCAGCCCGAACTGGGACTTGGGTGGTGAGCAGTTCTTC
CASSPNWDLGGEQFF
>.|TRBV7-3|TRBJ2-2|.
TGTGCCAGCAGCTTAATGGTGGGTATGCGGGCCGAGCTGTTTTTT
CASSLMVGMRAELFF
>.|TRBV5-1|TRBJ2-3|few
TGTGCCAGCAGCCTCGGGACGAGGACAGATACGCAGTATTTT
CASSLGTRTDTQYF
>.|TRBV9|TRBJ2-2|.
TGTGCCAGCAGCAGGAGCAACGGGGAGCTGTTTTTT
CASSRSNGELFF
>TRBD1|TRBV5-1|TRBJ1-2|many
TGCGCCAGCAGCTGGGGGACAGGGGGAGGTAACTATGGCTACACCTTC
CASSWGTGGGNYGYTF
>.|TRBV5-6|TRBJ1-1|.
TGTGCCAGCAGGAGCGCCCGGGAAATAAACACTGAAGCTTTCTTT
CASRSAREINTEAFF
>TRBD1|TRBV28|TRBJ1-2|.
TGTGCCAGCAGTTCTCCCGGGACAGGGACTAACTATGGCTACACCTTC
CASSSPGTGTNYGYTF
>.|TRBV7-2|TRBJ2-7|.
TGTGCCAGCAGCCCTAGCTACAGGAAGGACGAGCAGTACTTC
CASSPSYRKDEQYF
>TRBD1|TRBV7-3|TRBJ1-6|.
TGTGCCAGCAGCTTAAGGGACAGGGGTACACCCGACCACTTT
CASSLRDRGTPDHF
>.|TRBV5-6|TRBJ1-1|.
TGTGCCAGCAGCTATACAGGGAGGACTGAAGCTTTCTTT
CASSYTGRTEAFF
>.|TRBV2|TRBJ2-5|.
TGTGCCAGCACGGCAAGATCCGGGGATCGTGAGACCCAGTACTTC
CASTARSGDRETQYF